This entry lists 25 T cell receptor beta chains sequenced from one sample in a study of a mutant IDH1 vaccine in newly diagnosed glioma. These receptors' targets are unknown. Measured with immunoSEQ multiplex PCR; TCRdb has only the in-frame clones, and not every one. The sample includes tens of thousands of clones, about four fifths of them seen just once. Time point specified: week 11, during vaccination. The investigators gave 300 ug of mutant IDH1 20-mer peptide in each vaccine dose, together with topical imiquimod. The sequencing here drew on PBMCs, taken from a glioma patient whose treatment included an IDH1 peptide vaccine. The receptors shown here come from a man aged 45-60 years with glioma.

Of note for this clone: The sample has other DNA sequences that encode this CDR3 too. The chain employs TRBV5-6 and TRBJ2-5; D may match TRBD1 or TRBD2 (5 bases each). Per germline, CDR1 SGHDT and CDR2 YYEEEE. The V end was cut by 4 bases, the J end by 5 bases, with 9 bases between. CDR3 size: 12 residues. The DNA of the CDR3 is TGTGCCAGCAGCCCTTGGGGGGAGACCCAGTACTTC. Its translation: CASSPWGETQYF.

The chain combines TRBV9 with TRBJ2-2; 10 bases fit TRBD1. V lost 4 bases, J lost 4 bases, and 4 bases stayed unmatched. The CDR3 is made up of 15 amino acids. Germline V gene lookup returns CDR1 SGDLS and CDR2 YYNGEE. The CDR3 DNA is TGTGCCAGCAGCCTCGGGACAGGGGTCACCGGGGAGCTGTTTTTT. Protein: CASSLGTGVTGELFF.

The chain is built from TRBV10-1 and TRBJ1-5; 8 positions match TRBD1. Germline CDR1 and CDR2: WNHNN and SYGVQD (reference sequence). Trimming at V came to 2 bases and at J to 7 bases, leaving 4 bases not matched to a gene. The CDR3 runs 14 residues. The CDR3 nucleotides are TGCGCCAGCAGTGAGCGGACAGGGAAGCAGCCCCAGCATTTT. Its protein is CASSERTGKQPQHF.

The chain uses TRBV19 and TRBJ2-2; the D is unclear. The CDR3 has 13 amino acids. V was pared by 9 bases and J by 1 base, with 9 bases between. CDR1 is LNHDA, CDR2 SQIVND, per germline (reference sequence). CDR3 region: CASATVNTGELFF. CDR3 DNA: TGTGCCAGCGCCACAGTGAACACCGGGGAGCTGTTTTTT. Together with reference TRBV19 and TRBJ2-2, the CDR3 gives the full variable domain: DGGITQSPKYLFRKEGQNVTLSCEQNLNHDAMYWYRQDPGQGLRLIYYSQIVNDFQKGDIAEGYSVSREKKESFPLTVTSAQKNPTAFYLCASATVNTGELFFGEGSRLTVL.

V is TRBV27 and J is TRBJ1-2; D gene unclear. V was pared by 5 bases and J by 8 bases, with 21 bases between. Germline values: CDR1 MNHEY, CDR2 SMNVEV (reference sequence). The CDR3 has 15 amino acids. The CDR3 protein is CASSQNPSGVGGYTF. The CDR3 DNA sequence: TGTGCCAGCAGTCAAAACCCTTCCGGGGTAGGCGGCTACACCTTC.

This chain joins TRBV2 and TRBJ2-2, with D possibly being TRBD1 or TRBD2 (5 bases each). The germline V gene has CDR1 SNHLY and CDR2 FYNNEI. This CDR3 is built from 14 residues. The ends were cut back, 3 bases at V and 3 bases at J, with 8 bases in the middle. CDR3 residues: CASSEGTYTGELFF. The CDR3 DNA follows: TGTGCCAGCAGTGAGGGGACCTACACCGGGGAGCTGTTTTTT.

The CDR3 DNA follows: TGTGCCAGCAGTTCAGGGGGCCGCGTCGGGACAGATACGCAGTATTTT. Residues: CASSSGGRVGTDTQYF. The chain employs TRBV5-4 and TRBJ2-3; TRBD1 aligns across 8 bases. CDR1 is SGHNT and CDR2 is YYREEE in the germline V gene (reference sequence). V shed 5 bases and J 3 bases; nucleotides not matched to a gene: 11. This CDR3 is built from 16 residues.

This chain links TRBV6-1 with TRBJ1-3, with D possibly matching TRBD1 (5 bases). The CDR3 has 14 amino acids. The germline gives CDR1 MNHNS, CDR2 SASEGT. Trimming took off 0 bases at V and 3 bases at J, with 6 bases between the two ends. CDR3 sequence (DNA): TGTGCCAGCAGTGAAGCGCAGGGTGGAAACACCATATATTTT. As protein: CASSEAQGGNTIYF.

V gene TRBV5-4 combines with J gene TRBJ1-2, with 7 bases that match TRBD1. V was clipped by 0 bases and J by 8 bases; unmatched bases: 4. The CDR3 runs to 13 residues. Per the germline V gene, CDR1 is SGHNT and CDR2 is YYREEE (reference sequence). The CDR3 coding sequence is TGTGCCAGCAGCTTGGAGGGGGCTCGGGGCTACACCTTC. Protein product: CASSLEGARGYTF.

This clone was seen a few times. The chain recombines TRBV5-6 with TRBJ1-1; the D is unclear. This CDR3 spans 15 amino acids. Trimming pared 3 bases from V and 1 base from J, leaving 13 bases between. In germline, CDR1 is SGHDT, CDR2 YYEEEE. CDR3 DNA: TGTGCCAGCAGCTCATATCCTATCGAGAACACTGAAGCTTTCTTT. It translates to CASSSYPIENTEAFF. Supplemented by reference TRBV5-6 and TRBJ1-1, the full variable domain reads DAGVTQSPTHLIKTRGQQVTLRCSPKSGHDTVSWYQQALGQGPQFIFQYYEEEERQRGNFPDRFSGHQFPNYSSELNVNALLLGDSALYLCASSSYPIENTEAFFGQGTRLTVV.

The CDR3, as DNA: TGTGCCAGCAGCGCGGGGACAGGGAGAACTGAAGCTTTCTTT. Its protein is CASSAGTGRTEAFF. The chain links TRBV9 to TRBJ1-1; 9 bases are a match to TRBD1. The CDR3 spans 14 residues. Per germline, CDR1 SGDLS and CDR2 YYNGEE. V shed 3 bases and J 5 bases; nucleotides not matched to a gene: 5.

The chain is built from TRBV27 and TRBJ2-3, with TRBD2 as a possible D gene (6 bases). The length of the CDR3 is 13 residues. Germline lookup yields CDR1 MNHEY and CDR2 SMNVEV (reference sequence). CDR3 DNA sequence: TGTGCGTGCGGGGACTTCAACACAGATACGCAGTATTTT. Translated, it gives CACGDFNTDTQYF.

The genes are TRBV27 and TRBJ1-5, with 7 nucleotides matching TRBD1. The ends lost 1 base at V and 7 bases at J; junction bases unmatched: 10. The germline V gene encodes CDR1 MNHEY and CDR2 SMNVEV (reference sequence). The CDR3 is 16 residues long. CDR3 protein: CASSLLGQDRGQPQHF. The CDR3 DNA reads as TGTGCCAGCAGTTTATTAGGACAGGACCGGGGACAGCCCCAGCATTTT.

This clone was counted once. The chain carries TRBV19 and TRBJ1-2; the D gene is possibly TRBD1 (5 bases). V shed 1 base and J shed 4 bases, with 13 bases lying between them. The germline gives CDR1 LNHDA, CDR2 SQIVND (reference sequence). The CDR3 runs 15 residues. The CDR3 DNA is TGTGCCAGTAGTATAGGATGGGACCCAGGCTATGGCTACACCTTC. Encoded protein: CASSIGWDPGYGYTF.

The chain couples TRBV6-1 to TRBJ1-5; TRBD1 might be the D (5 bases). Trimming pared 6 bases from V and 3 bases from J, leaving 6 bases between. CDR1 is MNHNS and CDR2 is SASEGT in the germline V gene. CDR3 length equals 12 residues. The CDR3 reads CASRDINQPQHF. CDR3 coding DNA: TGTGCCAGCAGGGACATCAATCAGCCCCAGCATTTT.

The J gene is TRBJ2-7, the V gene TRBV11-2, with unresolved D. With 1 base removed from V and 2 bases from J, the gap between germline ends came to 12 bases. The CDR3 contains 15 residues. Germline V gives CDR1 SGHAT, CDR2 FQNNGV. CDR3 residues: CASSLGLGPAYEQYF. The CDR3 nucleotides are TGTGCCAGCAGCTTAGGTCTGGGCCCTGCCTACGAGCAGTACTTC.

CDR3 loop: CASSKAVSGQGSYEQYF. The CDR3 region has the DNA TGTGCCAGCAGCAAAGCAGTTTCGGGACAGGGGTCCTACGAGCAGTACTTC. This chain joins TRBV21-1 and TRBJ2-7; the D call TRBD1 from the table was never checked on the DNA. TRBV21-1 is assigned pseudogene status. The CDR3 is 17 amino acids.

The CDR3: CASSRSPGLANEQFF. Here the CDR3 DNA reads TGTGCCAGCAGCCGGAGTCCGGGACTAGCAAATGAGCAGTTCTTC. The chain uses TRBV4-2 and TRBJ2-1; 9 bases fit TRBD2. V shed 4 bases, J shed 7 bases, and the junction held 8 bases outside the gene matches. The CDR3 totals 15 residues. From germline, CDR1 is LGHNA and CDR2 YNFKEQ.

This clone came up a few times. The chain combines TRBV25-1 with TRBJ1-1, with D unresolved. V lost 3 bases and J lost 5, with 4 bases in between. Germline assignment: CDR1 MGHDK and CDR2 SYGVNS. The CDR3 consists of 11 residues. This chain's CDR3 is CASSDLTEAFF. As DNA, the CDR3 is TGTGCCAGCAGTGACCTTACTGAAGCTTTCTTT.

This clone was detected a few times. V is TRBV9 and J is TRBJ2-1; the D call may be TRBD1 or TRBD2 (5 bases each). The CDR3 is 14 amino acids. V shed 3 bases and J shed 6 bases, with 13 bases lying between them. Germline CDR1 reads SGDLS; CDR2 reads YYNGEE. As DNA, the CDR3 is TGTGCCAGCAGCGGGGGGACGACGGGCAATGAGCAGTTCTTC. Translation gives CASSGGTTGNEQFF.

This clone appeared a few times. The gene calls are TRBV5-6 and TRBJ2-2, with TRBD2 matching 7 bases. The length of the CDR3 is 18 residues. V was pared by 3 bases and J by 1 base, with 12 bases of the junction left unmatched. The V gene's germline CDR1 is SGHDT and CDR2 YYEEEE. In DNA, the CDR3 is TGTGCCAGCAGCTCTCAGGCGGGGGATCGGTGGAACACCGGGGAGCTGTTTTTT. Its translation: CASSSQAGDRWNTGELFF. The variable domain in full, completed from reference TRBV5-6 and TRBJ2-2, reads DAGVTQSPTHLIKTRGQQVTLRCSPKSGHDTVSWYQQALGQGPQFIFQYYEEEERQRGNFPDRFSGHQFPNYSSELNVNALLLGDSALYLCASSSQAGDRWNTGELFFGEGSRLTVL.

CDR3 sequence: CASSRGEGRQETQYF. The CDR3 bases are TGCGCCAGCAGCCGCGGGGAGGGGCGGCAAGAGACCCAGTACTTC. The chain is built from TRBV4-1 and TRBJ2-5; 7 bases fit TRBD2. The V and J ends lost 4 bases and 2 bases, in that order; junction bases with no gene match: 7. This CDR3 region has 15 residues. Germline-derived CDR1 and CDR2 are MGHRA and YSYEKL.

The chain is built from TRBV2 and TRBJ2-1; perhaps D is TRBD1 or TRBD2 (5 bases each). The CDR3 is 15 residues long. Trimming shortened V by 6 bases and J by 6 bases, and 18 bases separated the two germline ends. Germline values: CDR1 SNHLY, CDR2 FYNNEI. CDR3 amino acids: CASSPGTSGSNEQFF. The CDR3 region has the DNA TGTGCCAGCAGCCCCGGGACCAGTGGGAGCAATGAGCAGTTCTTC. The complete variable domain, with remaining parts taken from reference TRBV2 and TRBJ2-1, reads EPEVTQTPSHQVTQMGQEVILRCVPISNHLYFYWYRQILGQKVEFLVSFYNNEISEKSEIFDDQFSVERPDGSNFTLKIRSTKLEDSAMYFCASSPGTSGSNEQFFGPGTRLTVL.

The rearrangement joins TRBV10-3 to TRBJ2-7; D is unclear. The CDR3 contains 12 residues. Germline V gene sequence: CDR1 ENHRY, CDR2 SYGVKD. With 2 bases removed from V and 3 bases from J, the gap between germline ends came to 5 bases. CDR3 loop: CAISEGRYEQYF. For the CDR3, the DNA is TGTGCCATCAGTGAGGGTCGCTACGAGCAGTACTTC.

J is TRBJ1-2 and V is TRBV7-9; 7 nucleotides line up with TRBD1. CDR3 size: 12 residues. Germline-derived CDR1 and CDR2 are SEHNR and FQNEAQ (reference sequence). The ends lost 5 bases at V and 8 bases at J; junction bases unmatched: 5. The CDR3 protein is CASSVTGEGYTF. The CDR3 DNA follows: TGTGCCAGCAGCGTAACAGGGGAGGGCTACACCTTC.